A single sample is the source of the 30 T cell receptor beta chains below, sequenced in a study of regulatory T cells in long-lasting Graves disease. Time point denoted: newly diagnosed GD, antithyroid drugs for less than 3 months. RNA from PBMCs was the source of the TCR library. The TCR beta library used iRepertoire HTBI primers with Arm-PCR amplification of CDR3. TCRdb re-analysed the multiplex PCR reads in MiXCR, keeping a single row per CDR3 protein. This sample has about 320,000 distinct CDR3 sequences, with more than 15% found just once. The specimen was peripheral blood mononuclear cells (PBMCs), collected at new diagnosis, from a patient treated with antithyroid drugs. These TCRs come from a female donor with Graves disease.

This clonotype was recorded once. In DNA, the CDR3 is TGTGCCAGCAGCCCAGGGCTAGCGGGGGAGAGCTCCTACAATGAGCAGTTCTTC. Encoded protein: CASSPGLAGESSYNEQFF. The rearrangement uses TRBV12-3 or TRBV12-4 and TRBJ2-1; 10 nucleotides line up with TRBD2. V lost 6 bases and J lost 0; bases outside the gene matches: 11. This CDR3 region has 18 residues.

This clonotype was seen ten or more times. J is TRBJ2-7 and V is TRBV28; D assignment may be TRBD1 or TRBD2 (5 bases each). Germline lookup yields CDR1 MDHEN and CDR2 SYDVKM. V was cut by 6 bases and J by 2 bases, with 14 bases left in between. CDR3 size: 14 residues. CDR3 sequence (DNA): TGTGCCAGCAGGGATCCAGGGAGACCCTACGAGCAGTACTTC. Translating it yields CASRDPGRPYEQYF.

This sequence joins TRBV7-9 and TRBJ1-1; D not certain. CDR1 and CDR2 (germline): SEHNR, FQNEAQ (reference sequence). Deletions cut 4 bases from V and 0 bases from J, with 9 bases between. This CDR3 spans 14 amino acids. This chain's CDR3 is CASSSVALNTEAFF. In nucleotides, the CDR3 is TGTGCCAGCAGCTCGGTAGCACTGAACACTGAAGCTTTCTTT.

This clonotype was found a few times. The V and J genes are TRBV7-2 and TRBJ2-3; perhaps TRBD2 as D (5 bases). Germline assignment: CDR1 SGHTA and CDR2 FQGNSA. The ends were cut back, 6 bases at V and 4 bases at J, with 14 bases in the middle. The CDR3 contains 14 residues. In DNA form, the CDR3 reads TGTGCCAGCAGGAAAGGACTCGGCGCAGATACGCAGTATTTT. This gives the protein CASRKGLGADTQYF.

The table lists this clonotype with many counts. V gene TRBV19 combines with J gene TRBJ2-7, with 8 nucleotides matching TRBD2. Germline loops: CDR1 LNHDA, CDR2 SQIVND (reference sequence). The CDR3 runs 14 residues. With 1 base clipped from V and 6 bases from J, the junction kept 5 bases outside the gene matches. As DNA, the CDR3 is TGTGCCAGTAGTATAGGCGGCGGGAGGTCCGAGCAGTACTTC. It yields the protein CASSIGGGRSEQYF.

This clonotype was found many times. The CDR3 bases are TGTGCCAGCTGGGGAGGGGACCCTTATAGCAATCAGCCCCAGCATTTT. Protein: CASWGGDPYSNQPQHF. This chain uses TRBV27 with TRBJ1-5, with D perhaps TRBD1 (5 bases). CDR1 is MNHEY, CDR2 SMNVEV, per germline (reference sequence). The CDR3 has 16 amino acids. Between the trimmed V and J ends, which lost 8 bases and 0 bases, there was a span of 17 bases.

The chain employs TRBV6-5 and TRBJ2-7, with D maybe TRBD1 (5 bases). V dropped 0 bases and J dropped 3 bases, with 6 bases sitting between them. CDR1 MNHEY and CDR2 SVGAGI come from the germline V gene. The CDR3 is 13 residues long. The CDR3 region has the DNA TGTGCCAGCAGTTACTCCAGGGTCTACGAGCAGTACTTC. This translates into CASSYSRVYEQYF.

In this sample, this clonotype turned up a few times. The chain joins TRBV3-1 to TRBJ2-6, with 8 positions matching TRBD1. V dropped 3 bases and J dropped 2; count of bases not matched to a gene: 6. From germline, CDR1 is LGHDT and CDR2 YNNKEL (reference sequence). The CDR3 runs to 17 residues. This CDR3 reads CASSQDPGGAGANVLTF. The CDR3 DNA is TGTGCCAGCAGCCAGGATCCAGGGGGCGCTGGGGCCAACGTCCTGACTTTC.

This chain connects TRBV6-5 to TRBJ2-4, with 12 bases lining up with TRBD2. CDR3 length: 17 amino acids. CDR1 and CDR2 (germline): MNHEY, SVGAGI. V dropped 4 bases and J dropped 5; count of bases not matched to a gene: 9. The DNA for the CDR3 is TGTGCCAGCAGTTTTATGATAGCTAGCGGGGGGGAAAACATTCAGTACTTC. Encoded protein: CASSFMIASGGENIQYF.

V is TRBV29-1 and J is TRBJ2-5; 10 nucleotides agree with TRBD1. Germline lookup yields CDR1 SQVTM and CDR2 ANQGSEA. V lost 4 bases and J lost 5; bases outside the gene matches: 10. This CDR3 contains 15 residues. The CDR3, as DNA: TGCAGCGTTGCCGGGGGACAGGGGTCCAGGGAGACCCAGTACTTC. Translated: CSVAGGQGSRETQYF.

This clonotype showed up many times. V usage is TRBV2 and J usage is TRBJ1-2, with TRBD1 matching 11 bases. Germline V gives CDR1 SNHLY, CDR2 FYNNEI. The length of the CDR3 is 16 residues. The V segment lost 4 bases and the J segment 6 bases; nucleotides outside the gene matches: 10. The CDR3 region has the DNA TGTGCCAGCAGTGGGCCCTCCGGGACAGGGGGGGATGGCTACACCTTC. This encodes CASSGPSGTGGDGYTF.

Remarks on this clonotype: A read error may account for a junction end that differs from germline. The chain recombines TRBV25-1 with TRBJ2-5, with 7 bases fitting TRBD1. The CDR3 has 13 residues. The germline V gene encodes CDR1 MGHDK and CDR2 SYGVNS. In DNA form, the CDR3 reads TGTGCCAGCAGGGCGACAGGGCGAGAGGCCCAGTACTTC. It translates to CASRATGREAQYF.

In its sample, this clonotype was seen many times. The rearrangement uses TRBV10-3 and TRBJ2-7, with no clear D. Trimming took 6 bases from V and 6 from J, leaving 12 bases between them. CDR1 and CDR2 from the germline V gene are ENHRY and SYGVKD. This CDR3 has 12 residues. CDR3 in amino acids: CAIRRFGAEQYF. CDR3 sequence (DNA): TGTGCCATCAGGAGATTTGGAGCCGAGCAGTACTTC.

This clonotype was detected only a few times. The chain uses TRBV30 and TRBJ1-5, with a possible D match to TRBD1 (6 bases). The CDR3 is 15 amino acids. Germline lookup yields CDR1 GTSNPN and CDR2 SVGIG (reference sequence). The V gene lost 0 bases and the J gene lost 5 bases, with 14 bases spanning the gap. The CDR3 nucleotides are TGTGCCTGGAGTGTTCCAACAGGGCGGGATCAGCCCCAGCATTTT. It codes for CAWSVPTGRDQPQHF.

In regard to this clonotype: A read error may explain this, as a much larger clone is one base away. The chain has TRBV6-1 and TRBJ2-7; maybe TRBD2 (7 bases). V was shortened by 11 bases and J by 1 base, with 18 bases between the two germline ends. The V gene's germline CDR1 is MNHNS and CDR2 SASEGT. This CDR3 comprises 14 residues. CDR3 bases: TGTGCCGCGAGGGGGGGCGGCTTTTCCTACGAGCAGTACTTC. Amino acid sequence: CAARGGGFSYEQYF.

V and J are TRBV5-4 and TRBJ1-1; TRBD1 matches 12 bases. In germline, CDR1 is SGHNT, CDR2 YYREEE (reference sequence). Germline trimming cut 7 bases from V and 1 base from J; bases unmatched to any gene: 5. The CDR3 extends over 15 amino acids. The chain's CDR3 is CASDGTGGQNTEAFF. The CDR3 bases are TGTGCCAGCGATGGGACAGGGGGCCAGAACACTGAAGCTTTCTTT.

This chain connects TRBV19 to TRBJ2-2; the match to TRBD2 covers 11 bases. Trimming at V came to 1 base and at J to 4 bases, leaving 11 bases not matched to a gene. The CDR3 sequence is 19 residues long. Germline loops: CDR1 LNHDA, CDR2 SQIVND (reference sequence). This CDR3 reads CASSIASPTSGSRTGELFF. CDR3 nucleotide sequence: TGTGCCAGTAGTATAGCCTCTCCTACTAGCGGGAGTCGCACCGGGGAGCTGTTTTTT.

Many counts were recorded for this clonotype. V usage is TRBV7-8 and J usage is TRBJ2-1; TRBD2 agrees at 11 bases. There are 15 residues in the CDR3. The V gene's germline CDR1 is SGHVS and CDR2 FQNEAQ. The V segment lost 4 bases and the J segment 9 bases; nucleotides outside the gene matches: 8. The CDR3 loop reads CASSSLSGRGGEQFF. In DNA form, the CDR3 reads TGTGCCAGCAGCTCACTTAGCGGGAGGGGTGGTGAGCAGTTCTTC.

This clonotype was observed a few times. The chain employs TRBV6-2 or TRBV6-3 and TRBJ1-1; 7 bases fit TRBD1. The V gene's germline CDR1 is MNHEY and CDR2 SVGEGT. The J segment lost 10 bases and the V segment lost 6 bases, leaving 14 bases of the junction unmatched. The CDR3 contains 14 residues. The CDR3 nucleotides are TGTGCCAGCAGCCCTTTCTCACAGGGGAGGGGAGCTTTCTTT. This gives the protein CASSPFSQGRGAFF.

The rearrangement joins TRBV9 to TRBJ2-7, with D possibly TRBD2 on 6 matching bases. The CDR3 is 14 residues long. Per germline, CDR1 SGDLS and CDR2 YYNGEE. V was trimmed by 4 bases and J by 5 bases, leaving 16 bases between them. The CDR3 loop is CASSPWRGEDEQYF. The CDR3 DNA is TGTGCCAGCAGCCCTTGGAGAGGGGAGGACGAGCAGTACTTC.

This clonotype was seen repeatedly, ten times or more. V usage is TRBV10-3 and J usage is TRBJ1-5; 8 bases map to TRBD1. The germline V gene has CDR1 ENHRY and CDR2 SYGVKD. The length of the CDR3 is 13 residues. V trimming: 4 bases; J trimming: 4 bases; junction bases outside the gene matches: 0. CDR3 region: CAISGQGNQPQHF. Written as DNA, the CDR3 is TGTGCCATCAGTGGACAGGGGAATCAGCCCCAGCATTTT.

This clonotype has a count of ten or more. The rearrangement links TRBV9 to TRBJ2-1; TRBD2 agrees at 7 bases. The CDR3 is 18 amino acids. The trim removed 4 bases at V and 0 bases at J, leaving 13 bases unmatched. Looked up from germline, CDR1 is SGDLS and CDR2 is YYNGEE. This chain's CDR3 is CASSPAGWLRDSYNEQFF. CDR3 nucleotides: TGTGCCAGCAGCCCAGCGGGATGGTTGCGGGACTCCTACAATGAGCAGTTCTTC.

This clonotype showed up many times. The CDR3 is CASRAETQYF. DNA of the CDR3: TGTGCCAGCAGGGCGGAGACCCAGTACTTC. V is TRBV7-8 and J is TRBJ2-5; D gene unclear. The V and J ends lost 6 bases and 5 bases respectively, with 4 bases between them. The CDR3 extends over 10 amino acids. The germline V gene has CDR1 SGHVS and CDR2 FQNEAQ.

At least ten counts were recorded for this clonotype. The V call is TRBV3-1, the J call TRBJ2-3; 14 nucleotides align to TRBD2. CDR1 is LGHDT, CDR2 YNNKEL, per germline (reference sequence). V trimming: 3 bases; J trimming: 5 bases; junction bases outside the gene matches: 7. The CDR3 totals 17 residues. The DNA for the CDR3 is TGTGCCAGCAGCCAGGTTAGGGGACTAGCGGGAGAAGATACGCAGTATTTT. It is translated as CASSQVRGLAGEDTQYF.

This clonotype was counted many times. The chain has TRBV12-3 or TRBV12-4 and TRBJ1-1; D is possibly TRBD1 (6 bases). There are 16 residues in the CDR3. The ends were cut back, 7 bases at V and 1 base at J, with 19 bases in the middle. The CDR3 spells CASTLAGAPENTEAFF. The DNA of the CDR3 is TGTGCCAGCACCCTAGCAGGGGCACCGGAGAACACTGAAGCTTTCTTT.

This clonotype was recorded at least ten times. This chain links TRBV27 with TRBJ1-6; D is unresolved. The V and J ends lost 5 bases and 0 bases respectively, with 11 bases between them. The length of the CDR3 is 16 residues. Germline V lookup: CDR1 MNHEY, CDR2 SMNVEV (reference sequence). The CDR3 reads CASSALKSSYNSPLHF. The CDR3 nucleotides are TGTGCCAGCAGTGCCCTCAAAAGCTCCTATAATTCACCCCTCCACTTT.

This clonotype came up many times. Here the CDR3 DNA reads TGTGCCAGCAGTGGGACGGAGACTGGCTATGGCTACACCTTC. The encoded protein is CASSGTETGYGYTF. The gene calls are TRBV2 and TRBJ1-2; D unclear. This CDR3 region has 14 residues. Trimming shortened V by 4 bases and J by 4 bases, and 13 bases separated the two germline ends. The V gene's germline CDR1 is SNHLY and CDR2 FYNNEI.

This clonotype was recorded at least ten times. The CDR3 loop reads CASSYTSGQETQYF. The CDR3 DNA reads as TGTGCCAGCAGCTATACTAGCGGCCAAGAGACCCAGTACTTC. This chain joins TRBV3-1 and TRBJ2-5, with 8 bases identical to TRBD2. CDR1 is LGHDT, CDR2 YNNKEL, per germline (reference sequence). The CDR3 length is 14 residues. The ends lost 5 bases at V and 1 base at J; junction bases unmatched: 3.

In this sample, this clonotype turned up many times. J is TRBJ2-1 and V is TRBV30; the match to TRBD1 covers 7 bases. Trimming took 1 base from V and 2 from J; bases not matched to a gene: 11. Germline loops: CDR1 GTSNPN, CDR2 SVGIG (reference sequence). The CDR3 has 17 amino acids. Here the CDR3 reads CAWSASRQGGTYNEQFF. DNA of the CDR3: TGTGCCTGGAGTGCATCACGACAGGGTGGGACCTACAATGAGCAGTTCTTC. Supplemented by reference TRBV30 and TRBJ2-1, the full variable domain reads SQTIHQWPATLVQPVGSPLSLECTVEGTSNPNLYWYRQAAGRGLQLLFYSVGIGQISSEVPQNLSASRPQDRQFILSSKKLLLSDSGFYLCAWSASRQGGTYNEQFFGPGTRLTVL.

In this sample, this clonotype turned up a few times. With a much larger clone just one base away, this may be a read error. The chain combines TRBV12-3 or TRBV12-4 with TRBJ1-1; unclear D gene. This CDR3 region has 12 residues. The CDR3 DNA reads as TGTCCCAGCAGTCTCAGTACCTTTGAAGCTTTCTTT. It encodes CPSSLSTFEAFF.